These 27 T cell receptor beta chains originate from one sample sequenced in a study of T-cell memory formation after mild COVID-19. TCRdb re-analysed the 5' RACE reads in MiXCR, keeping a single row per CDR3 protein. Among roughly 190,000 distinct CDR3 sequences listed, under 12% were seen once. The sequencing sample was made of PBMCs or a T cell subset sorted from them (not recorded which). The receptors here all came from a man in his late teens or twenties who had mild COVID-19 (a few samples of this study predate the infection). Cell type and time point are not known.

This clonotype has only a few counts. This chain uses TRBV5-5 with TRBJ2-3, with D maybe TRBD2 (6 bases). The V end was cut by 0 bases, the J end by 0 bases, with 20 bases between. Germline lookup yields CDR1 SGHKS and CDR2 YYEKEE (reference sequence). This CDR3 has 19 amino acids. The DNA of the CDR3 is TGTGCCAGCAGCTTGGGCAGGACTACAACCTTTTCTAGCACAGATACGCAGTATTTT. It codes for CASSLGRTTTFSSTDTQYF.

This clonotype was recorded at least ten times. The chain employs TRBV5-1 and TRBJ2-1; D is ambiguous. V was trimmed by 2 bases and J by 8 bases, leaving 5 bases between them. In germline, CDR1 is SGHRS, CDR2 YFSETQ. The CDR3 loop spans 11 amino acids. DNA for the CDR3: TGCGCCAGCAGCTTCGGCGATGAGCAGTTCTTC. This sequence encodes CASSFGDEQFF. Full variable domain (missing parts from reference TRBV5-1 and TRBJ2-1): KAGVTQTPRYLIKTRGQQVTLSCSPISGHRSVSWYQQTPGQGLQFLFEYFSETQRNKGNFPGRFSGRQFSNSRSEMNVSTLELGDSALYLCASSFGDEQFFGPGTRLTVL.

This chain joins TRBV7-7 and TRBJ2-2, with unresolved D. This CDR3 region has 16 residues. V lost 5 bases, J lost 7 bases, and 20 bases lay in between. Germline CDR1 SSHAT, CDR2 FNYEAQ (reference sequence). In DNA form, the CDR3 reads TGTGCCAGCAGCGCCGGGTTCACGGGTCGGGTCGGGGAGCTGTTTTTT. Its protein is CASSAGFTGRVGELFF.

J is TRBJ2-7 and V is TRBV5-4; 9 nucleotides match TRBD1. The length of the CDR3 is 14 residues. J was trimmed by 2 bases and V by 4 bases; bases with no gene match: 4. Germline V lookup: CDR1 SGHNT, CDR2 YYREEE (reference sequence). CDR3 sequence (DNA): TGTGCCAGCAGCCCGGACAGGGGCACCTACGAGCAGTACGTC. Translation gives CASSPDRGTYEQYV.

The sample holds many counts of this clonotype. This chain connects TRBV5-1 to TRBJ2-5; TRBD2 agrees at 7 bases. This CDR3 has 13 residues. J lost 5 bases, V lost 4 bases, and 5 bases had no gene match. Germline lookup yields CDR1 SGHRS and CDR2 YFSETQ. For the CDR3, the DNA is TGCGCCAGCAGCGCGACTAGCCGCGAGACCCAGTACTTC. Amino acid sequence: CASSATSRETQYF. Full variable domain (remainder filled in from reference TRBV5-1 and TRBJ2-5): KAGVTQTPRYLIKTRGQQVTLSCSPISGHRSVSWYQQTPGQGLQFLFEYFSETQRNKGNFPGRFSGRQFSNSRSEMNVSTLELGDSALYLCASSATSRETQYFGPGTRLLVL.

V is TRBV7-2 and J is TRBJ2-3; the D gene is possibly TRBD1 (6 bases). CDR1 is SGHTA, CDR2 FQGNSA, per germline. This CDR3 is built from 18 residues. The ends were cut back, 3 bases at V and 6 bases at J, with 25 bases in the middle. CDR3 amino acids: CASSLGARSLGSSDTQYF. CDR3 DNA sequence: TGTGCCAGCAGCTTGGGGGCGCGGTCGTTGGGGTCGTCTGATACGCAGTATTTT. Supplemented by reference TRBV7-2 and TRBJ2-3, the full variable domain reads GAGVSQSPSNKVTEKGKDVELRCDPISGHTALYWYRQSLGQGLEFLIYFQGNSAPDKSGLPSDRFSAERTGGSVSTLTIQRTQQEDSAVYLCASSLGARSLGSSDTQYFGPGTRLTVL.

This chain joins TRBV7-3 and TRBJ2-1; the D gene is possibly TRBD1 (6 bases). The germline V gene encodes CDR1 SGHTA and CDR2 FQGTGA. This CDR3 has 12 amino acids. V was clipped by 5 bases and J by 11 bases, with 13 bases between them. DNA for the CDR3: TGTGCCAGCAGCCCAGACAGGTCTAAGCAGTTCTTC. It encodes CASSPDRSKQFF.

The sample holds many counts of this clonotype. The chain couples TRBV20-1 to TRBJ2-3; 7 nucleotides align to TRBD2. Germline CDR1 reads DFQATT; CDR2 reads SNEGSKA (reference sequence). Germline trimming cut 3 bases from V and 2 bases from J; bases unmatched to any gene: 11. The CDR3 sequence is 16 residues long. CDR3 nucleotides: TGCAGTGCTAGTACGGCGGGGGACTTGGACACAGATACGCAGTATTTT. It translates to CSASTAGDLDTDTQYF.

The chain has TRBV27 and TRBJ2-1, with D perhaps TRBD1 or TRBD2 (5 bases each). Trimming shortened V by 3 bases and J by 5 bases, and 17 bases separated the two germline ends. CDR3 size: 16 residues. CDR1 and CDR2 from the germline V gene are MNHEY and SMNVEV (reference sequence). The CDR3 is CASSFSWGSQNNEQFF. The DNA for the CDR3 is TGTGCCAGCAGTTTTTCGTGGGGGTCACAGAACAATGAGCAGTTCTTC.

This clonotype was counted only a few times. The chain uses TRBV7-8 and TRBJ2-4; TRBD1 aligns across 8 bases. The CDR3 is 15 residues long. V was pared by 5 bases and J by 8 bases, with 11 bases of the junction left unmatched. Per germline, CDR1 SGHVS and CDR2 FQNEAQ. The CDR3 region has the DNA TGTGCCAGCAGCCGTTGGACAGGGTTCGGGGACATTCAGTACTTC. Translating gives CASSRWTGFGDIQYF.

This clonotype was counted at least ten times. The chain combines TRBV20-1 with TRBJ2-3; no reliable D call. Trimming shortened V by 3 bases and J by 2 bases, and 9 bases separated the two germline ends. The CDR3 is made up of 13 amino acids. Germline values: CDR1 DFQATT, CDR2 SNEGSKA (reference sequence). CDR3 loop: CSASDLVTDTQYF. The CDR3, as DNA: TGCAGTGCTAGTGATCTAGTCACAGATACGCAGTATTTT.

The genes are TRBV4-2 and TRBJ2-5; tentative D call: TRBD2 (6 bases). CDR3 length: 15 residues. CDR1 and CDR2 from the germline V gene are LGHNA and YNFKEQ. V shed 5 bases and J shed 2 bases, with 15 bases lying between them. The CDR3 nucleotides read TGTGCCAGCAGCAAAAAGGGTGGGGGGCAAGAGACCCAGTACTTC. Its translation: CASSKKGGGQETQYF.

The sample holds a few counts of this clonotype. The genes are TRBV6-6 and TRBJ2-7; D unclear. This CDR3 has 17 amino acids. Germline CDR1 is MNHNY and CDR2 is SVGAGI (reference sequence). Trimming left V 0 bases short and J 4 bases short, with 19 bases between. The CDR3 coding sequence is TGTGCCAGCAGTTACTCCGGGTTGAGCGCAGGAGATTACGAGCAGTACTTC. It translates to CASSYSGLSAGDYEQYF.

The rearrangement links TRBV7-9 to TRBJ1-2; no firm D call. This CDR3 has 14 amino acids. Germline CDR1 and CDR2: SEHNR and FQNEAQ (reference sequence). The ends were cut back, 2 bases at V and 1 base at J, with 8 bases in the middle. As DNA, the CDR3 is TGTGCCAGCAGCTTATTGGGCAGTAACTATGGCTACACCTTC. Translating it yields CASSLLGSNYGYTF.

J is TRBJ2-3 and V is TRBV9, with TRBD2 matching over 8 bases. This CDR3 region has 14 residues. CDR1 is SGDLS and CDR2 is YYNGEE in the germline V gene. V lost 3 bases to trimming and J lost 8 bases; unmatched junction nucleotides: 8. The CDR3 nucleotides read TGTGCCAGCAGCGGCGGGGGGTTCATGAGTACGCAGTATTTT. Its protein is CASSGGGFMSTQYF. The full variable domain, completed using reference TRBV9 and TRBJ2-3, is DSGVTQTPKHLITATGQRVTLRCSPRSGDLSVYWYQQSLDQGLQFLIQYYNGEERAKGNILERFSAQQFPDLHSELNLSSLELGDSALYFCASSGGGFMSTQYFGPGTRLTVL.

This clonotype was picked up a small number of times. The rearrangement uses TRBV6-5 and TRBJ2-6; D gene uncertain. V lost 2 bases to trimming and J lost 4 bases, with 6 bases between them. Germline V gene lookup returns CDR1 MNHEY and CDR2 SVGAGI. The CDR3 extends over 14 amino acids. CDR3 sequence (DNA): TGTGCCAGCAGTTACAGCACCGGGGCCAACGTCCTGACTTTC. Translation gives CASSYSTGANVLTF.

The chain is built from TRBV6-6 and TRBJ2-5; D unresolved. Germline CDR1 and CDR2: MNHNY and SVGAGI (reference sequence). The CDR3 covers 14 residues. Trimming left V 2 bases short and J 4 bases short, with 11 bases between. CDR3 protein: CASSYVSVGETQYF. The CDR3 bases are TGTGCCAGCAGTTACGTTTCAGTCGGAGAGACCCAGTACTTC.

The rearrangement links TRBV14 to TRBJ2-1; no firm D call. CDR1 and CDR2 from the germline V gene are SGHDN and FVKESK. The CDR3 contains 16 residues. Deletions cut 2 bases from V and 6 bases from J, with 17 bases between. The CDR3 sequence: CASSQFAFSDLNEQFF. The CDR3 nucleotides are TGTGCCAGCAGCCAATTCGCGTTTTCTGATCTCAATGAGCAGTTCTTC.

This chain links TRBV5-1 with TRBJ2-7; D tentatively reads TRBD1 or TRBD2 (6 bases each). Trimming took off 2 bases at V and 1 base at J, with 10 bases between the two ends. Germline V CDR1 and CDR2: SGHRS, YFSETQ. This CDR3 has 14 residues. The CDR3, as DNA: TGCGCCAGCAGCTTCGGGGGCCCGTCCTACGAGCAGTACGTC. Residues: CASSFGGPSYEQYV.

There are a few counts of this clonotype. The rearrangement links TRBV5-1 to TRBJ1-1; perhaps TRBD1 as D (6 bases). The V end lost 0 bases, the J end lost 5 bases, and 11 bases lay between the germline ends. Germline lookup yields CDR1 SGHRS and CDR2 YFSETQ. The CDR3 is made up of 14 amino acids. CDR3 sequence reads: CASSLGQAGTEAFF. The CDR3 region has the DNA TGCGCCAGCAGCTTGGGACAGGCGGGGACTGAAGCTTTCTTT.

This clonotype was seen ten or more times. The chain recombines TRBV7-9 with TRBJ2-3; a possible D gene is TRBD2 (6 bases). V lost 10 bases and J 3 bases, leaving 14 bases between the germline ends. This CDR3 is 13 amino acids long. Germline CDR1 reads SEHNR; CDR2 reads FQNEAQ (reference sequence). The CDR3 DNA reads as TGTGCCATTCCGCGGGGAGCGACAGATACGCAGTATTTT. It translates to CAIPRGATDTQYF.

This clonotype came up a few times. This sequence joins TRBV27 and TRBJ2-7; D perhaps matches TRBD1 (6 bases). From germline, CDR1 is MNHEY and CDR2 SMNVEV (reference sequence). V lost 0 bases and J lost 0, with 12 bases in between. The CDR3 has 16 amino acids. The CDR3 region has the DNA TGTGCCAGCAGTTTATCTAGGACAGCGATCTCCTACGAGCAGTACTTC. Translating gives CASSLSRTAISYEQYF.

A remark on this clonotype: A much larger clonotype is one base distant, so this may be a read error. The chain links TRBV7-2 to TRBJ2-3; D might be TRBD2 (6 bases). The CDR3 has 16 residues. Germline V gene lookup returns CDR1 SGHTA and CDR2 FQGNSA. The germline V and J ends were trimmed by 5 bases and 2 bases, with 17 bases remaining between them. In DNA, the CDR3 is TGTGCCAGCAGCCCCTGGTGGAGCGGGTTCACAGATACGCAGTATTTT. Residues: CASSPWWSGFTDTQYF.

This clonotype was seen a handful of times. V is TRBV5-1 and J is TRBJ1-3; the D gene is possibly TRBD1 (6 bases). V was cut by 4 bases and J by 0 bases, with 14 bases left in between. This CDR3 is 16 amino acids long. Germline V gene lookup returns CDR1 SGHRS and CDR2 YFSETQ. Written as DNA, the CDR3 is TGCGCCAGCAGCCTACGGACAGATTCCTCTGGAAACACCATATATTTT. Protein sequence: CASSLRTDSSGNTIYF. Based on the CDR3 plus reference TRBV5-1 and TRBJ1-3, the full variable domain is KAGVTQTPRYLIKTRGQQVTLSCSPISGHRSVSWYQQTPGQGLQFLFEYFSETQRNKGNFPGRFSGRQFSNSRSEMNVSTLELGDSALYLCASSLRTDSSGNTIYFGEGSWLTVV.

V is TRBV3-1 and J is TRBJ2-7, with D unresolved. Trimming shortened V by 3 bases and J by 3 bases, and 9 bases separated the two germline ends. CDR1 and CDR2 (germline): LGHDT, YNNKEL (reference sequence). This CDR3 is built from 13 residues. CDR3 loop: CASSHGWGYEQYF. The DNA of the CDR3 is TGTGCCAGCAGCCACGGATGGGGCTACGAGCAGTACTTC.

The genes are TRBV19 and TRBJ1-5; D remains unclear. This CDR3 spans 12 amino acids. CDR1 and CDR2 (germline): LNHDA, SQIVND (reference sequence). Trimming removed 3 bases from V and 4 bases from J, with 4 bases in between. DNA of the CDR3: TGTGCCAGTAGTATTGGGAATCAGCCCCAGCATTTT. Encoded protein: CASSIGNQPQHF.

This clonotype showed up many times. V and J are TRBV7-3 and TRBJ2-2; no definite D call. The CDR3 loop spans 12 amino acids. The germline V gene has CDR1 SGHTA and CDR2 FQGTGA. Trimming left V 0 bases short and J 6 bases short, with 2 bases between. The CDR3 reads CASSLTAGELFF. In nucleotides, the CDR3 is TGTGCCAGCAGCTTAACGGCCGGGGAGCTGTTTTTT.